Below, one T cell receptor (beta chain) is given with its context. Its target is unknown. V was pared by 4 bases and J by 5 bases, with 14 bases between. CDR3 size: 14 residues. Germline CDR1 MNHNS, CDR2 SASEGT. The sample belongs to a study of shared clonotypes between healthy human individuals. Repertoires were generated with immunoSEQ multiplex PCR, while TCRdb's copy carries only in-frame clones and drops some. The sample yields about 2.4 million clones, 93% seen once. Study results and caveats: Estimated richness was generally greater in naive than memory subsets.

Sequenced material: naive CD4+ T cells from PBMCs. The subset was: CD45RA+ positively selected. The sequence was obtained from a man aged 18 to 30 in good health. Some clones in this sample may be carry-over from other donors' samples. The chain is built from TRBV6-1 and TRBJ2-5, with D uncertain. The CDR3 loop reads CASSVGQNWETQYF. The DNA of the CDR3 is TGTGCCAGCAGTGTCGGCCAGAATTGGGAGACCCAGTACTTC.